The T cell receptor beta chain under discussion was sequenced for a study of blood T cell repertoires in COVID-19. Study details: There were acute and convalescent COVID-19 samples, and they came from the United States, Italy and Spain. From T cells, B-cell-depleted T cells, or PBMCs came the material, which was cDNA or gDNA.

Original data processing: Researchers report that nucleated cell counts were estimated from reference gene primer amplification. Using immunoSEQ multiplex PCR, the repertoire was profiled, and TCRdb retains in-frame clones only, with some absent. D and trimming were read from the DNA, whereas the V and J calls and clone size are those reported in that table. The profile shows 90,000 to 150,000 clones, 70% to 80% of them singletons. The V and J ends lost 6 bases and 10 bases respectively, with 19 bases between them. Per the germline V gene, CDR1 is MNHEY and CDR2 is SVGAGI. CDR3 length: 15 amino acids.

Sample: peripheral blood. The V call is TRBV6-5, the J call TRBJ1-6; D is undetermined. The TCR comes from a woman at least 80 years old with acute or convalescent COVID-19. The DNA of the CDR3 is TGTGCCAGCAGCTACGGCGGTGTTTCATCGTCACCCCTCCACTTT. Translation gives CASSYGGVSSSPLHF.